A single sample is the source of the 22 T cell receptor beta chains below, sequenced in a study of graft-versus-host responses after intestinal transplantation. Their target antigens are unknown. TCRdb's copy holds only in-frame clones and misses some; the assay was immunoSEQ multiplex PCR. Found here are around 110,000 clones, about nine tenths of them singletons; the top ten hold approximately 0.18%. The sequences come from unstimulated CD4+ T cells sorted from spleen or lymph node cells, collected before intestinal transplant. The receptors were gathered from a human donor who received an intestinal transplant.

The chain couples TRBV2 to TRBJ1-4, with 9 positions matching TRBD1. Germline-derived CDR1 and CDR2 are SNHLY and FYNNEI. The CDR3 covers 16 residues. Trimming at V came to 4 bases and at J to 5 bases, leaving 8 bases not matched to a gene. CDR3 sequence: CASSGQGVLENEKLFF. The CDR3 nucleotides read TGTGCCAGCAGTGGACAGGGGGTCCTGGAAAATGAAAAACTGTTTTTT.

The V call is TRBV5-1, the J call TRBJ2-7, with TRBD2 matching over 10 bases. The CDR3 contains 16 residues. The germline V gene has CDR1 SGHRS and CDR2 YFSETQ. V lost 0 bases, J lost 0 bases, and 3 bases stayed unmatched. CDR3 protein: CASSLGGTSVSYEQYF. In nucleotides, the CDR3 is TGCGCCAGCAGCTTGGGGGGGACTAGCGTCTCCTACGAGCAGTACTTC.

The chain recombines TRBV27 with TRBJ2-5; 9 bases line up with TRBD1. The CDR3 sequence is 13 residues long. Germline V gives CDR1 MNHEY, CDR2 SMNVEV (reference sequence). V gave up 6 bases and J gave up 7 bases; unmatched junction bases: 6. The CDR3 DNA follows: TGTGCCAGCAGGGACAGGGGATTAGTGACCCAGTACTTC. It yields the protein CASRDRGLVTQYF.

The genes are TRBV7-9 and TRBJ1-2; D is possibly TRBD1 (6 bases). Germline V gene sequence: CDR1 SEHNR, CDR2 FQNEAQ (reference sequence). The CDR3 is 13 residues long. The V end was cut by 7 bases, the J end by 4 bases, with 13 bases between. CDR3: CASKEQGTYGYTF. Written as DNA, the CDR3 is TGTGCCAGCAAAGAACAGGGTACCTATGGCTACACCTTC. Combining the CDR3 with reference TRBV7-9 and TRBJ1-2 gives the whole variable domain DTGVSQNPRHKITKRGQNVTFRCDPISEHNRLYWYRQTLGQGPEFLTYFQNEAQLEKSRLLSDRFSAERPKGSFSTLEIQRTEQGDSAMYLCASKEQGTYGYTFGSGTRLTVV.

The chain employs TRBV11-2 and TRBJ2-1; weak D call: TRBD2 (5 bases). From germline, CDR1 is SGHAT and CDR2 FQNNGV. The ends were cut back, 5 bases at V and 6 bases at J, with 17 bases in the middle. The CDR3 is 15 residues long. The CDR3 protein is CASSPTRVIGNEQFF. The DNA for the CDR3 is TGTGCCAGCAGCCCGACGAGGGTTATTGGCAATGAGCAGTTCTTC.

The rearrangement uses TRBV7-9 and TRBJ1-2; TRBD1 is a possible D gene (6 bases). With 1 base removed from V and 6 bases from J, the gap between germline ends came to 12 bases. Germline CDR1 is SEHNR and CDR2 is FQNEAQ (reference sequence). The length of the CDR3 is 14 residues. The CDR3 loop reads CASSLDRVSDGYTF. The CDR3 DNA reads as TGTGCCAGCAGCTTAGACAGGGTATCGGATGGCTACACCTTC.

The CDR3 DNA sequence: TGTGCCAGCAGTGAACCGAGGGTCCTTAGCACAGATACGCAGTATTTT. The encoded protein is CASSEPRVLSTDTQYF. The chain combines TRBV6-1 with TRBJ2-3; D might be TRBD2 (5 bases). There are 16 residues in the CDR3. Trimming stripped 2 bases from V and 0 bases from J, with 12 bases between. The germline V gene has CDR1 MNHNS and CDR2 SASEGT.

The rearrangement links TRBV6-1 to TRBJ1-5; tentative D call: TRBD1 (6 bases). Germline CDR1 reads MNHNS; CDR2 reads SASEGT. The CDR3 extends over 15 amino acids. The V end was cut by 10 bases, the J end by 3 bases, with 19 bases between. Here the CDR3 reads CATRRNRAVNQPQHF. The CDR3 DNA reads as TGTGCCACTCGAAGGAACAGGGCGGTCAATCAGCCCCAGCATTTT.

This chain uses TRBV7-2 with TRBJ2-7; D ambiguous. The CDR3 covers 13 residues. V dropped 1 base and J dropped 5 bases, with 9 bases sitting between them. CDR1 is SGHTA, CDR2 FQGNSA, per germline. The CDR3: CASSLGPQDEQYF. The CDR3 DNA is TGTGCCAGCAGCTTAGGGCCCCAGGACGAGCAGTACTTC.

The CDR3 reads CASRAGRIGEQFF. The CDR3, as DNA: TGTGCCAGCAGGGCGGGACGGATCGGAGAGCAGTTCTTC. The rearrangement uses TRBV2 and TRBJ2-1; a weak D match, TRBD2 (6 bases). The ends were cut back, 6 bases at V and 10 bases at J, with 16 bases in the middle. CDR3 size: 13 residues. The germline CDR1 and CDR2 sequences are SNHLY and FYNNEI.

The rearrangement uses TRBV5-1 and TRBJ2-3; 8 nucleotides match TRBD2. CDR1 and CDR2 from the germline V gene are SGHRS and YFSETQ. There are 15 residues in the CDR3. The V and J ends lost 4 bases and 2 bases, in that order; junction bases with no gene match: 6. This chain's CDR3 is CASSPTSGHTDTQYF. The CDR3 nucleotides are TGCGCCAGCAGCCCTACTAGCGGACACACAGATACGCAGTATTTT.

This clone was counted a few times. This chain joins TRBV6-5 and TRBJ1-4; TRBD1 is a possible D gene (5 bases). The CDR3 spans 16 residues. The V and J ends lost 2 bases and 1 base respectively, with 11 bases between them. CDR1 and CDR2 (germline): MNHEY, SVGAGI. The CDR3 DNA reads TGTGCCAGCAGTTACGAAGGGAGGGGAACTAATGAAAAACTGTTTTTT. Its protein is CASSYEGRGTNEKLFF.

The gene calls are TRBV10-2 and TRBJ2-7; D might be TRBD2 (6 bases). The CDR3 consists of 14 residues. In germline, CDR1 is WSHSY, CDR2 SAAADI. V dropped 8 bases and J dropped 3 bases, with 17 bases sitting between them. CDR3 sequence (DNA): TGCGCCAGCGGACTGACTAGGCGCGTCTACGAGCAGTACTTC. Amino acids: CASGLTRRVYEQYF.

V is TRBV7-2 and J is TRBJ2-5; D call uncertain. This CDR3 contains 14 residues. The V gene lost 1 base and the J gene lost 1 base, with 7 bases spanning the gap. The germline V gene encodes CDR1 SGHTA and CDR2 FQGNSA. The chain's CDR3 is CASSLGGVQETQYF. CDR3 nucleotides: TGTGCCAGCAGCTTAGGAGGAGTCCAAGAGACCCAGTACTTC.

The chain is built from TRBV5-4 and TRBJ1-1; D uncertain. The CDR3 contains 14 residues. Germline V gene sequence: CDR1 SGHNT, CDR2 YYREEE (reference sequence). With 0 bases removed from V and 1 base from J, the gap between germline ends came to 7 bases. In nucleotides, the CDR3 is TGTGCCAGCAGCTTGGACAGACCGAACACTGAAGCTTTCTTT. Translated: CASSLDRPNTEAFF.

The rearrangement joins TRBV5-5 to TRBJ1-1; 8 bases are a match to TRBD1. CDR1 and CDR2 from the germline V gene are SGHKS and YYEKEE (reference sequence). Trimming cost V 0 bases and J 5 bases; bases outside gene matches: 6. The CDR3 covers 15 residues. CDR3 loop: CASSLARGQGTEAFF. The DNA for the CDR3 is TGTGCCAGCAGCTTGGCCAGGGGGCAGGGGACTGAAGCTTTCTTT. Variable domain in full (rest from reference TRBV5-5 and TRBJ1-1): DAGVTQSPTHLIKTRGQQVTLRCSPISGHKSVSWYQQVLGQGPQFIFQYYEKEERGRGNFPDRFSARQFPNYSSELNVNALLLGDSALYLCASSLARGQGTEAFFGQGTRLTVV.

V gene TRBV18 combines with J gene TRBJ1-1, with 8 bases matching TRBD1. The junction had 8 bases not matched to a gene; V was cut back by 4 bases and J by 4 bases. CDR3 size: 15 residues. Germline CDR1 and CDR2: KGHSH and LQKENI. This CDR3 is CASSRTGQGSTEAFF. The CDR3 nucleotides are TGTGCCAGCTCACGAACAGGACAGGGAAGCACTGAAGCTTTCTTT.

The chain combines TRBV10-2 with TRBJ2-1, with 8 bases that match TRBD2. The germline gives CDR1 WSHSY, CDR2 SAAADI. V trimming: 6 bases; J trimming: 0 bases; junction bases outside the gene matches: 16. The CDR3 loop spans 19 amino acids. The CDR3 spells CASSREVTSVIRSYNEQFF. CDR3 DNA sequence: TGCGCCAGCAGCCGTGAGGTGACTAGCGTAATCCGCTCCTACAATGAGCAGTTCTTC.

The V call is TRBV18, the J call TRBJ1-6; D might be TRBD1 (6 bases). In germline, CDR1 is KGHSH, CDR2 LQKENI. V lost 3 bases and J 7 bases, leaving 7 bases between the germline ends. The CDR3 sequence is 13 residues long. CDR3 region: CASSPGQNSPLHF. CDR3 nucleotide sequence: TGTGCCAGCTCACCGGGACAAAATTCACCCCTCCACTTT. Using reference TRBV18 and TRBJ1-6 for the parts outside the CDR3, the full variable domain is NAGVMQNPRHLVRRRGQEARLRCSPMKGHSHVYWYRQLPEEGLKFMVYLQKENIIDESGMPKERFSAEFPKEGPSILRIQQVVRGDSAAYFCASSPGQNSPLHFGNGTRLTVT.

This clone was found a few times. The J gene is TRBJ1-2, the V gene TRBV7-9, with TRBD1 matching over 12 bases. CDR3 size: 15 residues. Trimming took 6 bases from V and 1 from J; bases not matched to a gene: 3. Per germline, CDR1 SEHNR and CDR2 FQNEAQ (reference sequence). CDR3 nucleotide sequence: TGTGCCAGCAGGGGACAGGGGGCAAGTAACTATGGCTACACCTTC. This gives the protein CASRGQGASNYGYTF.

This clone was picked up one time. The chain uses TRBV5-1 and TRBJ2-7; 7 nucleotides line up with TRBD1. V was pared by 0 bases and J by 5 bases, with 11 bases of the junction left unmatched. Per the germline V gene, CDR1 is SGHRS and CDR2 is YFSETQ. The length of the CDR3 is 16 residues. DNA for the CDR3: TGCGCCAGCAGCTTGGTGGGGACAGCCATACAGAACGAGCAGTACTTC. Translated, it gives CASSLVGTAIQNEQYF.

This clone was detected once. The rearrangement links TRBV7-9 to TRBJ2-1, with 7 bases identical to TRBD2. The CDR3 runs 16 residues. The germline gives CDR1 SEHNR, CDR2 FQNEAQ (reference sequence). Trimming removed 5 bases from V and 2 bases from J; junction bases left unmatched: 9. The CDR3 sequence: CASSPRLAGTYNEQFF. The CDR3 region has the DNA TGTGCCAGCAGCCCCCGATTAGCGGGCACCTACAATGAGCAGTTCTTC.